This T cell receptor (beta chain) was identified in a study of blood T cells in healthy people across ages. A second PCR of 7 to 11 cycles used a sample-barcoded 5' primer and a J-beta primer mix. A single record per CDR3 protein comes from TCRdb applying MiXCR to the 5' RACE reads. Among more than 800,000 distinct CDR3 sequences listed, roughly 26% were seen once. General observations from the study: Possibly confounding the expanded clonotype changes was the fact that donor CMV status was unknown.

This clonotype has just a few counts. Its antigen remains unidentified. Each sample yielded at least 6 micrograms of PBMC total RNA. V shed 4 bases and J 4 bases; nucleotides not matched to a gene: 12. Germline V gene sequence: CDR1 LGHNA, CDR2 YSLEER. The CDR3 consists of 17 residues. This rearrangement joins TRBV4-3 to TRBJ2-1, with 8 bases identical to TRBD2. The sequenced material came from blood. The clonotype was recovered from a woman older than 75 in good health. CDR3: CASSPKSGGAKYNEQFF. The CDR3 DNA follows: TGCGCCAGCAGCCCAAAGTCGGGGGGGGCAAAATACAATGAGCAGTTCTTC.